This is a list of T cell receptor beta chains from one sample in a study of shared clonotypes between healthy human individuals. Profiling relied on immunoSEQ multiplex PCR, and the TCRdb table lists in-frame clones only, not all of them. The top ten clones hold around 1.7% of a sample with roughly 2,000,000 clones, roughly 95% of them seen once. The material sequenced was naive CD8+ T cells from PBMCs. The source of these receptors is a man between 18 and 29 years old in good health. Some clones in this sample may be carry-over from other donors' samples. Each CDR3 is given with its conserved first and last residue. The D gene is left open where the match is weak. Size is stated for part of the rows, as once, few or many counts, or as a class when the clone is expanded.

>TRBJ2-5|TRBV2|once|TRBD2
TGTGCCAGCAGTGCGTCGGGGGGGAGGCAAGAGACCCAGTACTTC
CASSASGGRQETQYF
>TRBJ1-2|TRBV4-1|-|-
TGCGCCAGCAGCCAAGCGACAGGCTACTATGGCTACACCTTC
CASSQATGYYGYTF
>TRBJ1-4|TRBV10-3|few|TRBD1
TGTGCCATCAGAGGACAGGGTGCTAATGAAAAACTGTTTTTT
CAIRGQGANEKLFF
>TRBJ2-5|TRBV10-3|-|TRBD1
TGTGCCATCAGTGATGACAGGGGGCCGTCAGAGACCCAGTACTTC
CAISDDRGPSETQYF
>TRBJ1-2|TRBV27|-|-
TGTGCCAGCAGTTTGAGGGGACTCGGTAACTATGGCTACACCTTC
CASSLRGLGNYGYTF
>TRBJ1-2|TRBV6-5|few|-
TGTGCCAGCACCCACACCCCCTTCGCGGGCTACACCTTC
CASTHTPFAGYTF
>TRBJ2-1|TRBV2|-|-
TGTGCCAGCACCGAAGTAGCCGTCAATGAGCAGTTCTTC
CASTEVAVNEQFF
>TRBJ2-1|TRBV13|-|-
TGTGCCAGCAGCTCCGGGACGGACAATGAGCAGTTCTTC
CASSSGTDNEQFF
>TRBJ2-7|TRBV11-2|-|-
TGTGCCAGCAGCTTAGGACTGGACTACGAGCAGTACTTC
CASSLGLDYEQYF
>TRBJ1-2|TRBV28|-|-
TGTGCCAGCAGCAGCAACAGGGCCCTAACCTATGGCTACACCTTC
CASSSNRALTYGYTF
>TRBJ2-2|TRBV11-3|-|TRBD1
TGTGCCAGCAGCTTCTACTCCGGGACAGGGGGAGTCGGGGAGCTGTTTTTT
CASSFYSGTGGVGELFF
>TRBJ2-5|TRBV29-1|-|TRBD1
TGCAGCGTTAGTCTCTTTGACTTGGGACAGGGGACTAACGTAAGAGAGACCCAGTACTTC
CSVSLFDLGQGTNVRETQYF
>TRBJ2-1|TRBV19|-|-
TGTGCCAGTAGTAGTGACAGTAGCTCCTACAATGAGCAGTTCTTC
CASSSDSSSYNEQFF
>TRBJ2-3|TRBV7-3|-|TRBD2
TGTGCCAGCAGCTTACCGACTAGCGGGGCCACAGATACGCAGTATTTT
CASSLPTSGATDTQYF
>TRBJ2-7|TRBV6-6|once|TRBD1
TGTGCCAGCAGTTACTCGGGACAGGCTCTGGGAAACGAGCAGTACTTC
CASSYSGQALGNEQYF
>TRBJ2-7|TRBV7-3|-|-
TGTGCCAGCAGCTTAAGAAGAGGGGGGAACGAGCAGTACTTC
CASSLRRGGNEQYF
>TRBJ2-3|TRBV6-5|-|-
TGTGCCAGCAGTCCCGACGGGGCTAGCACAGATACGCAGTATTTT
CASSPDGASTDTQYF
>TRBJ2-3|TRBV20-1|-|-
TGCAGTTTTGGGGACCGTGCGCAGTATTTT
CSFGDRAQYF
>TRBJ2-7|TRBV9|-|-
TGTGCCAGCAGCGTAGATGACAGCTACGAGCAGTACTTC
CASSVDDSYEQYF
>TRBJ2-3|TRBV5-1|-|TRBD1
TGCGCCAGCAGCTCGGACAGGGGGGATACGCAGTATTTT
CASSSDRGDTQYF
>TRBJ2-1|TRBV4-2|-|-
TGTGCCAGCAGCCCTCGGGGGAACTCCTACAATGAGCAGTTCTTC
CASSPRGNSYNEQFF
>TRBJ1-5|TRBV28|once|-
TGTGCCAGCACCACCCTCCCCCCGAACGCCGATCAGCCCCAGCATTTT
CASTTLPPNADQPQHF
>TRBJ1-1|TRBV4-2|few|-
TGTGCCAGCGAGAGGAAGGAGAACACTGAAGCTTTCTTT
CASERKENTEAFF
>TRBJ2-7|TRBV7-9|-|-
TGTGCCAGCAGCGAATTAGTCCTGGTCGGGCAGTACTTC
CASSELVLVGQYF
>TRBJ2-3|TRBV5-1|-|-
TGCGCCAGCATGGGGGGACCAGACACAGATACGCAGTATTTT
CASMGGPDTDTQYF
>TRBJ2-7|TRBV14|-|-
TGTGCCAGCAGCCCCGGGAACGGGGACCCGGAGAGTTGGGAAACGCAATACGAGCAGTACTTC
CASSPGNGDPESWETQYEQYF
>TRBJ2-3|TRBV5-1|-|-
TGCGCCAGCAGCTTGGGTCAGGGAGGCACAGATACGCAGTATTTT
CASSLGQGGTDTQYF
>TRBJ2-6|TRBV2|-|TRBD2
TGTGCCAGCAGTCCGGGACTAGTCTTAAGTTTGGCCAACGTCCTGACTTTC
CASSPGLVLSLANVLTF
>TRBJ2-2|TRBV27|-|TRBD2
TGTGCCAGCAGGGGGATGACTAGCGGGGAATACACCGGGGAGCTGTTTTTT
CASRGMTSGEYTGELFF
>TRBJ2-5|TRBV5-6|-|-
TGTGCCAGCAGCTTGTCAATCGAAGAGACCCAGTACTTC
CASSLSIEETQYF
>TRBJ2-1|TRBV6-4|-|TRBD2
TGTGCCAGCAGCCTAGGGACTAGCGGGAGGACCTACAATGAGCAGTTCTTC
CASSLGTSGRTYNEQFF
>TRBJ2-7|TRBV7-8|-|-
TGTGCCAGCAGCCCCCTCGGGACGGCTCGATACGAGCAGTACTTC
CASSPLGTARYEQYF